Sequencing of this TCR beta chain was carried out in a study of T cell changes during pregnancy in multiple sclerosis. Libraries were prepared by immunoSEQ multiplex PCR; TCRdb keeps only in-frame clonotypes and omits some of them. The sample holds 65,000 to 90,000 clones, approximately 90% seen once. The sequence derives from a female donor with multiple sclerosis, enrolled in a pregnancy study. Sequencing was performed on peripheral blood, taken in the first trimester of pregnancy.

CDR3 in amino acids: CASSPPTGSVEKLFF. In nucleotides, the CDR3 is TGTGCCAGCAGTCCTCCGACAGGGTCGGTTGAAAAACTGTTTTTT. This chain connects TRBV28 to TRBJ1-4; 7 bases align to TRBD1. Per germline, CDR1 MDHEN and CDR2 SYDVKM. The CDR3 spans 15 residues. With V trimmed by 5 bases and J by 7 bases, 10 bases remained unmatched.